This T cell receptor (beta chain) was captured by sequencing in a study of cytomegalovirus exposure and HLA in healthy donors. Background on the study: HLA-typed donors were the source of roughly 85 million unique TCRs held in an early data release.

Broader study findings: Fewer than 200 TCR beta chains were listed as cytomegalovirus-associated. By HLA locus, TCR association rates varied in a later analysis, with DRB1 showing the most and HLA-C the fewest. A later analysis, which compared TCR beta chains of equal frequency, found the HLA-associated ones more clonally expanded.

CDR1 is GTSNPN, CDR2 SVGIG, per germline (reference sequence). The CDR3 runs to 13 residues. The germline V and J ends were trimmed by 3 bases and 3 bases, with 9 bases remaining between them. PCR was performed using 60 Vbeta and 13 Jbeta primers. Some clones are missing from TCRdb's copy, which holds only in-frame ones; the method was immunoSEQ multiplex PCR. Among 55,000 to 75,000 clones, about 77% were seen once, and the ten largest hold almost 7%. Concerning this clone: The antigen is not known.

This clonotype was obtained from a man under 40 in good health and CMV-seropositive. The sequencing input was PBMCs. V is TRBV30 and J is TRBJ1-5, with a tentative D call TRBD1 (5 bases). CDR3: CAWSGGLNQPQHF. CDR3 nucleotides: TGTGCCTGGAGCGGGGGTCTCAATCAGCCCCAGCATTTT.